The sequence of this TCR beta chain was determined in a study of blood T cell repertoires in COVID-19. Study background: Sources were T cells, B-cell-depleted T cells, or PBMCs; the material itself was cDNA or gDNA.

J gave up 10 bases and V 3 bases, and 9 bases lay outside the gene matches. CDR3 size: 15 residues. Germline loops: CDR1 MNHNS, CDR2 SASEGT. Using immunoSEQ multiplex PCR, the repertoire was profiled, and TCRdb retains in-frame clones only, with some absent. Among approximately 250,000 clones, around four fifths were seen once, and the ten largest hold about 6.3%. This receptor was obtained from a woman aged 60-75 years with active or convalescent COVID-19. Sequences were obtained from peripheral blood. V is TRBV6-1 and J is TRBJ2-1, with TRBD2 matching 10 bases. CDR3 region: CASSELLAGIGEQFF. CDR3 in DNA: TGTGCCAGCAGTGAGTTACTAGCGGGAATAGGGGAGCAGTTCTTC.